The 30 T cell receptor beta chains below all came from one sample that was sequenced in a study of blood T cell repertoires in COVID-19. The assay was immunoSEQ multiplex PCR, and TCRdb's table has in-frame clones only and misses some. The sample carries fewer than 110,000 clones, 70% to 90% recorded once. The specimen sequenced was peripheral blood. These receptor sequences come from a man aged 45-65 years in a cohort sampled during active COVID-19.

CDR3 sequence reads: CASSLGGQAGETQYF. The CDR3 nucleotides read TGTGCCAGCAGCTTAGGGGGCCAAGCCGGGGAGACCCAGTACTTC. V is TRBV7-2 and J is TRBJ2-5; a weak D match, TRBD1 (5 bases). Germline V CDR1 and CDR2: SGHTA, FQGNSA. CDR3 length equals 15 residues. Trimming stripped 1 base from V and 5 bases from J, with 14 bases between. The variable domain in full, with the rest retrieved from reference TRBV7-2 and TRBJ2-5, is GAGVSQSPSNKVTEKGKDVELRCDPISGHTALYWYRQSLGQGLEFLIYFQGNSAPDKSGLPSDRFSAERTGGSVSTLTIQRTQQEDSAVYLCASSLGGQAGETQYFGPGTRLLVL.

The J gene is TRBJ2-4, the V gene TRBV4-2; 15 bases line up with TRBD2. CDR1 is LGHNA and CDR2 is YNFKEQ in the germline V gene. The CDR3 consists of 18 residues. After removal of 0 bases from V and 3 bases from J, the junction contained 3 bases not matched to a gene. CDR3 nucleotide sequence: TGTGCCAGCAGCCAAGAATGGACTAGCGGGGGGGGCAAAAACATTCAGTACTTC. It is translated as CASSQEWTSGGGKNIQYF.

This rearrangement joins TRBV5-1 to TRBJ1-4; 9 nucleotides agree with TRBD1. This CDR3 is built from 14 residues. Germline CDR1 is SGHRS and CDR2 is YFSETQ. V dropped 4 bases and J dropped 8; count of bases not matched to a gene: 6. The CDR3 region has the DNA TGCGCCAGCAGCCAGGACAGGGGCGACGAAAAACTGTTTTTT. Translating gives CASSQDRGDEKLFF. Full variable domain (outside the CDR3, taken from reference TRBV5-1 and TRBJ1-4): KAGVTQTPRYLIKTRGQQVTLSCSPISGHRSVSWYQQTPGQGLQFLFEYFSETQRNKGNFPGRFSGRQFSNSRSEMNVSTLELGDSALYLCASSQDRGDEKLFFGSGTQLSVL.

The V gene is TRBV27, the J gene TRBJ1-2, with 8 nucleotides matching TRBD1. Germline V gene data show CDR1 as MNHEY and CDR2 as SMNVEV (reference sequence). This CDR3 region has 15 residues. J gave up 0 bases and V 4 bases, and 4 bases lay outside the gene matches. The DNA of the CDR3 is TGTGCCAGCAGTTACGACAGGGGAGCTAACTATGGCTACACCTTC. It yields the protein CASSYDRGANYGYTF.

This rearrangement joins TRBV11-2 to TRBJ2-3; D is perhaps TRBD1 (6 bases). Germline loops: CDR1 SGHAT, CDR2 FQNNGV. The CDR3 has 15 amino acids. With 7 bases removed from V and 5 bases from J, the gap between germline ends came to 19 bases. For the CDR3, the DNA is TGTGCCAGCACCGAAGTTGGGGGCGCAGTAGATACGCAGTATTTT. Its translation is CASTEVGGAVDTQYF.

J is TRBJ1-6 and V is TRBV5-8; possible D gene TRBD1, 6 bases. Germline CDR1 SGHTS, CDR2 YDEGEE. Trimming removed 9 bases at V and 9 bases at J, with 22 bases between. This CDR3 spans 15 amino acids. CDR3 nucleotide sequence: TGTGCCACCCAGCCCATACAGGGCAGGACTTCACCCCTCCACTTT. Protein sequence: CATQPIQGRTSPLHF. The full variable domain, with the rest looked up from reference TRBV5-8 and TRBJ1-6, is EAGVTQSPTHLIKTRGQQATLRCSPISGHTSVYWYQQALGLGLQFLLWYDEGEERNRGNFPPRFSGRQFPNYSSELNVNALELEDSALYLCATQPIQGRTSPLHFGNGTRLTVT.

The chain recombines TRBV29-1 with TRBJ1-2; D is undetermined. Trimming took 7 bases from V and 6 from J, leaving 18 bases between them. The CDR3 loop spans 13 amino acids. Germline CDR1 SQVTM, CDR2 ANQGSEA. CDR3 region: CSAAPARINGYTF. CDR3 sequence (DNA): TGCAGCGCGGCCCCGGCCAGGATTAATGGCTACACCTTC. Looking up the rest from reference TRBV29-1 and TRBJ1-2 gives the full variable domain: SAVISQKPSRDICQRGTSLTIQCQVDSQVTMMFWYRQQPGQSLTLIATANQGSEATYESGFVIDKFPISRPNLTFSTLTVSNMSPEDSSIYLCSAAPARINGYTFGSGTRLTVV.

V gene TRBV6-5 combines with J gene TRBJ1-5, with D uncertain. This CDR3 comprises 15 residues. Germline assignment: CDR1 MNHEY and CDR2 SVGAGI. V lost 0 bases and J 0 bases, leaving 6 bases between the germline ends. CDR3 DNA: TGTGCCAGCAGTTACTCCGGTAGTAGCAATCAGCCCCAGCATTTT. Translated, it gives CASSYSGSSNQPQHF.

This chain joins TRBV6-2 or TRBV6-3 and TRBJ2-1; TRBD1 aligns across 10 bases. This CDR3 is built from 16 residues. V shed 5 bases and J 7 bases; nucleotides not matched to a gene: 11. Germline CDR1 reads MNHEY; CDR2 reads SVGEGT. The CDR3 region is CASSTPAGTGVNEQFF. The DNA for the CDR3 is TGTGCCAGCAGTACCCCGGCCGGGACAGGGGTTAATGAGCAGTTCTTC.

CDR3 DNA: TGTGCCAGCAGCTTGGGGACCACAGGGTTTACCGGGGAGCTGTTTTTT. Encoded protein: CASSLGTTGFTGELFF. V is TRBV5-4 and J is TRBJ2-2; the D gene is possibly TRBD1 (6 bases). The CDR3 is 16 amino acids. CDR1 is SGHNT and CDR2 is YYREEE in the germline V gene (reference sequence). V lost 0 bases to trimming and J lost 5 bases, with 14 bases between them.

The genes are TRBV5-1 and TRBJ2-2, with 11 bases lining up with TRBD1. The junction had 6 bases not matched to a gene; V was cut back by 5 bases and J by 6 bases. This CDR3 contains 15 residues. The V gene's germline CDR1 is SGHRS and CDR2 YFSETQ. In nucleotides, the CDR3 is TGCGCCAGCAGGGCCGGGACAGGGGGTCCCGGGGAGCTGTTTTTT. Translation gives CASRAGTGGPGELFF. Looking up the rest from reference TRBV5-1 and TRBJ2-2 gives the full variable domain: KAGVTQTPRYLIKTRGQQVTLSCSPISGHRSVSWYQQTPGQGLQFLFEYFSETQRNKGNFPGRFSGRQFSNSRSEMNVSTLELGDSALYLCASRAGTGGPGELFFGEGSRLTVL.

The J gene is TRBJ2-7, the V gene TRBV7-9, with a possible D match to TRBD1 (5 bases). V lost 5 bases and J lost 5, with 25 bases in between. Germline lookup yields CDR1 SEHNR and CDR2 FQNEAQ (reference sequence). This CDR3 is built from 17 residues. CDR3 protein: CASSLTLRQTSLNEQYF. As DNA, the CDR3 is TGTGCCAGCAGCCTCACCCTCAGACAGACCTCTCTAAACGAGCAGTACTTC.

The chain has TRBV19 and TRBJ2-6; 8 bases line up with TRBD1. J gave up 2 bases and V 3 bases, and 9 bases lay outside the gene matches. This CDR3 is 18 amino acids long. Germline values: CDR1 LNHDA, CDR2 SQIVND (reference sequence). This CDR3 reads CASSIPRTGRAGANVLTF. For the CDR3, the DNA is TGTGCCAGTAGTATCCCACGGACAGGGCGGGCTGGGGCCAACGTCCTGACTTTC.

The V and J genes are TRBV19 and TRBJ1-5; no clear D. The CDR3 contains 13 residues. The germline V gene has CDR1 LNHDA and CDR2 SQIVND (reference sequence). The V end was cut by 7 bases, the J end by 4 bases, with 11 bases between. The CDR3 is CASNQQKNQPQHF. As DNA, the CDR3 is TGTGCCAGTAACCAACAGAAGAATCAGCCCCAGCATTTT.

V is TRBV11-1 and J is TRBJ2-2; D is undetermined. V lost 5 bases to trimming and J lost 1 base, with 8 bases between them. The CDR3 has 14 residues. Germline V gene lookup returns CDR1 SGHAT and CDR2 FQDESV (reference sequence). The CDR3, as DNA: TGTGCCAGCAGCCAACGACAGAACACCGGGGAGCTGTTTTTT. It specifies CASSQRQNTGELFF.

J is TRBJ2-5 and V is TRBV5-4; D is undetermined. V gave up 1 base and J gave up 4 bases, with 11 bases separating them. Germline V gives CDR1 SGHNT, CDR2 YYREEE (reference sequence). This CDR3 is built from 14 residues. The CDR3 nucleotides read TGTGCCAGCAGCTTGTTCCTGCCGGGAGAGACCCAGTACTTC. Translation gives CASSLFLPGETQYF.

The V call is TRBV18, the J call TRBJ1-1; D might be TRBD1 (6 bases). Germline-derived CDR1 and CDR2 are KGHSH and LQKENI. This CDR3 has 11 residues. Trimming stripped 3 bases from V and 8 bases from J, with 7 bases between. CDR3 in amino acids: CASSPGTEAFF. CDR3 DNA sequence: TGTGCCAGCTCACCGGGGACAGAAGCTTTCTTT.

The chain combines TRBV28 with TRBJ1-2; D perhaps matches TRBD1 (6 bases). This CDR3 comprises 12 residues. From germline, CDR1 is MDHEN and CDR2 SYDVKM. Trimming left V 6 bases short and J 3 bases short, with 8 bases between. CDR3 in DNA: TGTGCCAGCAGACAGGGCTACTATGGCTACACCTTC. Protein sequence: CASRQGYYGYTF.

The chain employs TRBV6-5 and TRBJ2-7; TRBD1 might be the D (6 bases). The CDR3 runs to 14 residues. V dropped 8 bases and J dropped 0 bases, with 14 bases sitting between them. Germline V gives CDR1 MNHEY, CDR2 SVGAGI. The CDR3 reads CASQDTGSSYEQYV. In DNA, the CDR3 is TGTGCCAGCCAGGACACAGGGAGCTCCTACGAGCAGTACGTC.

This chain uses TRBV9 with TRBJ2-3; TRBD2 matches at 10 bases. The germline CDR1 and CDR2 sequences are SGDLS and YYNGEE. Trimming removed 0 bases from V and 2 bases from J; junction bases left unmatched: 3. This CDR3 spans 16 amino acids. DNA for the CDR3: TGTGCCAGCAGCGTAGAAGCGGGGGGGTACACAGATACGCAGTATTTT. It is translated as CASSVEAGGYTDTQYF.

This rearrangement joins TRBV7-3 to TRBJ2-1; 10 bases align to TRBD1. The V and J ends lost 5 bases and 7 bases, in that order; junction bases with no gene match: 5. Germline CDR1 reads SGHTA; CDR2 reads FQGTGA. CDR3 length: 14 residues. The CDR3 sequence: CASSRDRGGNEQFF. Here the CDR3 DNA reads TGTGCCAGCAGCCGGGACAGGGGAGGGAATGAGCAGTTCTTC.

The CDR3 DNA sequence: TGTGCCAGCTCACCCAGGGACACTACAAACATTCAGTACTTC. It is translated as CASSPRDTTNIQYF. The chain employs TRBV18 and TRBJ2-4, with D perhaps matching TRBD1 (6 bases). This CDR3 spans 14 amino acids. The germline gives CDR1 KGHSH, CDR2 LQKENI. V lost 3 bases and J 6 bases, leaving 12 bases between the germline ends.

This chain links TRBV18 with TRBJ1-1; tentatively, D is TRBD1 (6 bases). The CDR3 consists of 13 residues. V shed 4 bases and J shed 1 base, with 7 bases lying between them. Germline CDR1 and CDR2: KGHSH and LQKENI. The chain's CDR3 is CASSRTENTEAFF. As DNA, the CDR3 is TGTGCCAGCTCACGGACAGAGAACACTGAAGCTTTCTTT.

The gene calls are TRBV20-1 and TRBJ2-3; D remains unclear. The CDR3 is made up of 10 amino acids. V gave up 5 bases and J gave up 2 bases, with 2 bases separating them. Germline CDR1 is DFQATT and CDR2 is SNEGSKA (reference sequence). The CDR3 loop is CSAHTDTQYF. In DNA, the CDR3 is TGCAGTGCTCACACAGATACGCAGTATTTT.

As regards this clone: In the same sample, other DNA sequences code for this CDR3. The V gene is TRBV6-5, the J gene TRBJ2-2; TRBD1 matches at 7 bases. This CDR3 contains 14 residues. CDR1 and CDR2 (germline): MNHEY, SVGAGI. The trim removed 5 bases at V and 1 base at J, leaving 1 base unmatched. The CDR3 spells CASSRDRNTGELFF. CDR3 in DNA: TGTGCCAGCAGTAGGGACAGGAACACCGGGGAGCTGTTTTTT.

The chain uses TRBV5-6 and TRBJ1-4; 7 nucleotides agree with TRBD1. The CDR3 runs 16 residues. Germline trimming cut 4 bases from V and 6 bases from J; bases unmatched to any gene: 12. CDR1 is SGHDT, CDR2 YYEEEE, per germline. CDR3 in amino acids: CASSERLQGSYEKLFF. CDR3 coding DNA: TGTGCCAGCAGCGAGAGGTTACAGGGGAGCTATGAAAAACTGTTTTTT.

The V call is TRBV28, the J call TRBJ1-5; D possibly corresponds to TRBD1 (5 bases). The CDR3 consists of 16 residues. Trimming stripped 3 bases from V and 2 bases from J, with 14 bases between. CDR1 MDHEN and CDR2 SYDVKM come from the germline V gene. CDR3 amino acids: CASSFVGGSGNQPQHF. The DNA for the CDR3 is TGTGCCAGCAGTTTCGTGGGGGGAAGCGGCAATCAGCCCCAGCATTTT. Supplemented by reference TRBV28 and TRBJ1-5, the full variable domain reads DVKVTQSSRYLVKRTGEKVFLECVQDMDHENMFWYRQDPGLGLRLIYFSYDVKMKEKGDIPEGYSVSREKKERFSLILESASTNQTSMYLCASSFVGGSGNQPQHFGDGTRLSIL.

This rearrangement joins TRBV3-1 (or the pseudogene TRBV3-2) to TRBJ2-1, with 9 bases that match TRBD2. Trimming at V came to 5 bases and at J to 10 bases, leaving 9 bases not matched to a gene. This CDR3 has 14 residues. Germline V gene sequence: CDR1 LGHDT, CDR2 YNNKEL (reference sequence). The CDR3 spells CASSNQRGAEEQFF. The CDR3 DNA reads as TGTGCCAGCAGCAACCAGCGGGGGGCGGAAGAGCAGTTCTTC.

V usage is TRBV28 and J usage is TRBJ1-5, with TRBD1 as a possible D gene (6 bases). The germline V and J ends were trimmed by 2 bases and 1 base, with 24 bases remaining between them. There are 20 residues in the CDR3. Germline V gene lookup returns CDR1 MDHEN and CDR2 SYDVKM. Here the CDR3 reads CASSLRQGQGSRYSNQPQHF. The DNA for the CDR3 is TGTGCCAGCAGTTTAAGGCAGGGGCAGGGTTCACGATACAGCAATCAGCCCCAGCATTTT.

V and J are TRBV6-5 and TRBJ2-3; D not resolved. The CDR3 has 16 amino acids. V was shortened by 2 bases and J by 1 base, with 13 bases between the two germline ends. The V gene's germline CDR1 is MNHEY and CDR2 SVGAGI. The CDR3 loop is CASSYVRFGGTDTQYF. In nucleotides, the CDR3 is TGTGCCAGCAGTTACGTGAGGTTTGGTGGCACAGATACGCAGTATTTT.